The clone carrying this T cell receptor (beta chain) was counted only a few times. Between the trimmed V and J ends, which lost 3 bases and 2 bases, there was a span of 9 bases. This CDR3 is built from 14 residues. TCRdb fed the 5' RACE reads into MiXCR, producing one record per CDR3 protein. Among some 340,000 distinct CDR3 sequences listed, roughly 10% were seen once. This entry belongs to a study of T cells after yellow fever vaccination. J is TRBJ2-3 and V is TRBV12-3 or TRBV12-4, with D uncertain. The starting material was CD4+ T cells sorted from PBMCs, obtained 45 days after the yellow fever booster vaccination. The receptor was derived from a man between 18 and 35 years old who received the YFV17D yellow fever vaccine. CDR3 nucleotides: TGTGCCAGCAGTTTGGTAAAAATCACAGATACGCAGTATTTT. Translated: CASSLVKITDTQYF.